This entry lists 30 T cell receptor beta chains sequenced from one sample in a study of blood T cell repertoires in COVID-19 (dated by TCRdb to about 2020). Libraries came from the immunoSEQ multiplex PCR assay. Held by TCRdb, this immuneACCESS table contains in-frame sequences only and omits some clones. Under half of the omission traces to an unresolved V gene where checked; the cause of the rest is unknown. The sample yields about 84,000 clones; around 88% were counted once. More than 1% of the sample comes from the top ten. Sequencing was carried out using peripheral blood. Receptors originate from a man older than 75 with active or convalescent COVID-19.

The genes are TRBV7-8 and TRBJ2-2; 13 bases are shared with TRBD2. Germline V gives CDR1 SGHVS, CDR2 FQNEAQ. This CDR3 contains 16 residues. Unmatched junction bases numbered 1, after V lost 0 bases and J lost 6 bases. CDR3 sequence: CASSLALAGGPGELFF. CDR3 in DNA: TGTGCCAGCAGCTTAGCACTAGCGGGAGGGCCCGGGGAGCTGTTTTTT. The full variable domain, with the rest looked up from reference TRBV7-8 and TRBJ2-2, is GAGVSQSPRYKVAKRGQDVALRCDPISGHVSLFWYQQALGQGPEFLTYFQNEAQLDKSGLPSDRFFAERPEGSVSTLKIQRTQQEDSAVYLCASSLALAGGPGELFFGEGSRLTVL.

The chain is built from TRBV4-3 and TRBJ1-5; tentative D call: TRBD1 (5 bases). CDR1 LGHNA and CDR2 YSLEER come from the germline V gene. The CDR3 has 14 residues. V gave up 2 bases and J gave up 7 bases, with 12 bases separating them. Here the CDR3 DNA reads TGCGCCAGCAGCCAACGGCAGGGTGGACAGCCCCAGCATTTT. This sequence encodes CASSQRQGGQPQHF.

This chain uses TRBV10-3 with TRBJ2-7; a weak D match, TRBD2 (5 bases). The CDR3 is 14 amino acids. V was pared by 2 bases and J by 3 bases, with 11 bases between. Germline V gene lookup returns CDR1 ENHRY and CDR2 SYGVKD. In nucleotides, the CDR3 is TGTGCCATCAGTGAGGGGGAGCGGTACTACGAGCAGTACTTC. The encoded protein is CAISEGERYYEQYF.

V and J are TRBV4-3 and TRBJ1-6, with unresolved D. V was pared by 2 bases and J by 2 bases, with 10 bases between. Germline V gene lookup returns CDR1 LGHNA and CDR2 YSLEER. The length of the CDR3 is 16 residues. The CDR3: CASSQSPRAYNSPLHF. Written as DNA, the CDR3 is TGCGCCAGCAGCCAAAGCCCCCGGGCCTATAATTCACCCCTCCACTTT.

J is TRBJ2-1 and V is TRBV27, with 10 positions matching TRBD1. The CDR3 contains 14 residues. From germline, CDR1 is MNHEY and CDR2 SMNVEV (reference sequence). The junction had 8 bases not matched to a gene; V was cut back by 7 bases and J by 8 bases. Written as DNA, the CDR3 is TGTGCCAGCAACCGGGACAGGGGCATGGATGAGCAGTTCTTC. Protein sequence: CASNRDRGMDEQFF.

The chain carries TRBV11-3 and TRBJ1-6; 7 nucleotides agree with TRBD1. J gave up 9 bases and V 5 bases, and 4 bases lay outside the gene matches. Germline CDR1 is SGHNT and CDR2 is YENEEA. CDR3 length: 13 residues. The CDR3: CASSQAGGSPLHF. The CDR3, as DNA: TGTGCCAGCAGCCAGGCAGGGGGTTCACCCCTCCACTTT.

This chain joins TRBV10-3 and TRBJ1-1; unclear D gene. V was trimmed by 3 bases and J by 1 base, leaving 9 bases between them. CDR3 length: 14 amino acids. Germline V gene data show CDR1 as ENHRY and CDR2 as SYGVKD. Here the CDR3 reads CAISESTGNTEAFF. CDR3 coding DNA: TGTGCCATCAGTGAATCTACTGGGAACACTGAAGCTTTCTTT.

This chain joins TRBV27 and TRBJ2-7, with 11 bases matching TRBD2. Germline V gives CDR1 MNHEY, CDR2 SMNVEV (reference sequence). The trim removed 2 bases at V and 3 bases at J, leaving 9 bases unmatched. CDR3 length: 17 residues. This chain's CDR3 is CASSLDLAGGGIYEQYF. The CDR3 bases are TGTGCCAGCAGTTTAGATCTAGCGGGAGGCGGTATCTACGAGCAGTACTTC.

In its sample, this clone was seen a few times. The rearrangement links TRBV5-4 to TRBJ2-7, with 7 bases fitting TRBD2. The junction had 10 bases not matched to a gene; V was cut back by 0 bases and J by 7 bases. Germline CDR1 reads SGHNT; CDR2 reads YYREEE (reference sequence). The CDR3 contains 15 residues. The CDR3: CASSLASGGPGEQYF. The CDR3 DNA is TGTGCCAGCAGCTTGGCCTCGGGAGGCCCCGGGGAGCAGTACTTC.

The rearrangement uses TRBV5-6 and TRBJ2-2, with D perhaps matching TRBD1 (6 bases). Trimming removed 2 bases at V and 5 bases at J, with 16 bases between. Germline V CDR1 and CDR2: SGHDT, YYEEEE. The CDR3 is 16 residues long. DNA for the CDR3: TGTGCCAGCAGCTTCTCCGGCAGGGGATATACCGGGGAGCTGTTTTTT. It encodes CASSFSGRGYTGELFF.

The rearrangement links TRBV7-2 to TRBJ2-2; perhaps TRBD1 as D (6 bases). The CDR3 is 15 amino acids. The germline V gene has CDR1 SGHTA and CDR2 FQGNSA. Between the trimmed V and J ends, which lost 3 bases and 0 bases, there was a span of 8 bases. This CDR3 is CASSFGGANTGELFF. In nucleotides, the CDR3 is TGTGCCAGCAGCTTTGGGGGCGCGAACACCGGGGAGCTGTTTTTT.

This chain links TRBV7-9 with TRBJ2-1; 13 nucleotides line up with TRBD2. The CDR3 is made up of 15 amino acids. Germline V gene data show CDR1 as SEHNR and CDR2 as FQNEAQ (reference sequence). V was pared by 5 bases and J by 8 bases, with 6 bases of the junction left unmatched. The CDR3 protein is CASSQGLAGIDEQFF. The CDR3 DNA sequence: TGTGCCAGCAGCCAGGGACTAGCGGGAATCGATGAGCAGTTCTTC.

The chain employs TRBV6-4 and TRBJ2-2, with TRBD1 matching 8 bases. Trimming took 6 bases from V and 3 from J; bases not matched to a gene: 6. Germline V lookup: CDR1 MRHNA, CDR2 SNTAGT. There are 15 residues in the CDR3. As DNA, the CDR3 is TGTGCCAGCAGAAGAGGACAGGGCTACACCGGGGAGCTGTTTTTT. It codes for CASRRGQGYTGELFF.

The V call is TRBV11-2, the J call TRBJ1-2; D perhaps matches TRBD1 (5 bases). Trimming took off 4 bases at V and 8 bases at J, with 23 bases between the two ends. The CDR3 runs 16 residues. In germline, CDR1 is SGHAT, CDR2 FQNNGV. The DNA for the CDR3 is TGTGCCAGCAGCTCCATCCCGCCACCAGGGTTGAGCGGCTACACCTTC. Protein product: CASSSIPPPGLSGYTF.

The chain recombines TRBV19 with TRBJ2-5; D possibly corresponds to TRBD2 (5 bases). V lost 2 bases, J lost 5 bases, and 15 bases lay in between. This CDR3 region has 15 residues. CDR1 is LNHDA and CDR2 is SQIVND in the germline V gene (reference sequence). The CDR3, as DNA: TGTGCCAGTAGTATACCGTGGGCGCGAGGGGAGACCCAGTACTTC. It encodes CASSIPWARGETQYF.

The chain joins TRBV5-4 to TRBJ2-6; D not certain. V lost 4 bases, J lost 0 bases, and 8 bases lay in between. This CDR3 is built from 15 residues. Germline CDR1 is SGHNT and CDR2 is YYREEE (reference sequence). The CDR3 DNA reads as TGTGCCAGCAGCATTTCGAGCTCTGGGGCCAACGTCCTGACTTTC. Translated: CASSISSSGANVLTF.

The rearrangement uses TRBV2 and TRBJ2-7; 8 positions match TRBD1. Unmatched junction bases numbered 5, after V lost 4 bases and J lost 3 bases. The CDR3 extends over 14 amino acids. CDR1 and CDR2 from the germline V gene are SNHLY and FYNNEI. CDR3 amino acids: CASSGTGTIYEQYF. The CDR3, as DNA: TGTGCCAGCAGTGGGACAGGGACAATCTACGAGCAGTACTTC.

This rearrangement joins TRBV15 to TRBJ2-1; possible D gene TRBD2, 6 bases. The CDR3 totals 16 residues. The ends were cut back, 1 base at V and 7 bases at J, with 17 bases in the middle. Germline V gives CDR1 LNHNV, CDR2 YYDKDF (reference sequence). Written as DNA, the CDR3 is TGTGCCACCAGCAGAGTCAGGGTTCACGGGGGAAATGAGCAGTTCTTC. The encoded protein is CATSRVRVHGGNEQFF.

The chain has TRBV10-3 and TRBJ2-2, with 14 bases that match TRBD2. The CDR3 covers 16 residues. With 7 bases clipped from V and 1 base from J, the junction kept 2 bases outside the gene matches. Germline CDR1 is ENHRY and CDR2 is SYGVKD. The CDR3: CAITGTSGRNTGELFF. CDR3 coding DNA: TGTGCCATCACCGGGACTAGCGGGAGGAACACCGGGGAGCTGTTTTTT.

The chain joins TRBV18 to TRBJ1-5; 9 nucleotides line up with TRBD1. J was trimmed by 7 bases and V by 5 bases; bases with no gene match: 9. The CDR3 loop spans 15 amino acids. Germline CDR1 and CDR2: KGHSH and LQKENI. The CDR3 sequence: CASSADRGSWQPQHF. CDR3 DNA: TGTGCCAGCTCAGCCGACAGGGGGTCCTGGCAGCCCCAGCATTTT.

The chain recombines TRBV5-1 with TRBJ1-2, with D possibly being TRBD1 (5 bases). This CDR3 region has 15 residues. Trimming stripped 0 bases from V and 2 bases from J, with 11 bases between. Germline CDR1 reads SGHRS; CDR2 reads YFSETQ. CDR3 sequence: CASSLDPTANYGYTF. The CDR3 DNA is TGCGCCAGCAGCTTGGACCCGACAGCGAACTATGGCTACACCTTC.

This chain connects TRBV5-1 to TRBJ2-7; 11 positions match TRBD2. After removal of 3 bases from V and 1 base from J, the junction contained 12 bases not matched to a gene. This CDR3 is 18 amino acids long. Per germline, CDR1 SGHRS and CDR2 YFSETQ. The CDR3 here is CASSWAIAGGSLSYEQYF. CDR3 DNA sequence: TGCGCCAGCAGCTGGGCGATAGCGGGAGGGTCCCTTTCCTACGAGCAGTACTTC.

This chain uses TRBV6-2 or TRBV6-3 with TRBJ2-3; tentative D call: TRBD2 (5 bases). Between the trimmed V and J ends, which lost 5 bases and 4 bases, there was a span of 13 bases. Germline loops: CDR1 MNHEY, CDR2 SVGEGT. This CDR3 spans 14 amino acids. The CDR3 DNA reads TGTGCCAGCAGTACTAGGAGGTCGGCAGATACGCAGTATTTT. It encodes CASSTRRSADTQYF.

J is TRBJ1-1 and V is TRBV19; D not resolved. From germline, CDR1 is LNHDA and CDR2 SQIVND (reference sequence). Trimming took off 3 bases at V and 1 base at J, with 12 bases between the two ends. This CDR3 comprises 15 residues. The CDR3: CASSISLGANTEAFF. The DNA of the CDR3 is TGTGCCAGTAGTATTTCTCTGGGCGCGAACACTGAAGCTTTCTTT.

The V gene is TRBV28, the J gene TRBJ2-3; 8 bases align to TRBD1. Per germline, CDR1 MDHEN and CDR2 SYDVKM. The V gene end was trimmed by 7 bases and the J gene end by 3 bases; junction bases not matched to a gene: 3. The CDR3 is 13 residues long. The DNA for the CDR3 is TGTGCCAGCAACCAGGGGGCAACAGATACGCAGTATTTT. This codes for CASNQGATDTQYF.

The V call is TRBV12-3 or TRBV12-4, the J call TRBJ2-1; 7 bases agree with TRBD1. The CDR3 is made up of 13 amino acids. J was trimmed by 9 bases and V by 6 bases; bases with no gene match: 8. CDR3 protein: CASRAGTVGEQFF. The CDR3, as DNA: TGTGCCAGCAGAGCCGGGACAGTTGGTGAGCAGTTCTTC.

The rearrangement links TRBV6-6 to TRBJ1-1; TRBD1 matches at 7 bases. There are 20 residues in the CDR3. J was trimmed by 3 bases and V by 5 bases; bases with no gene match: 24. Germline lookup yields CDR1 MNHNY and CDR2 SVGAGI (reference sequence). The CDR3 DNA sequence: TGTGCCAGCAGTCAACTACTGACAGGGTTCTCTTCTCGTGGTGACACTGAAGCTTTCTTT. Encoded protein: CASSQLLTGFSSRGDTEAFF.

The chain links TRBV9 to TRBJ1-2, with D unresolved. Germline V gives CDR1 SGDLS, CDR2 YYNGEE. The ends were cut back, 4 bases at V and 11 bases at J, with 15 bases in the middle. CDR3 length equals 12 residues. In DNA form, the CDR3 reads TGTGCCAGCAGCAAAGCGGACGGAGGGTACACCTTC. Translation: CASSKADGGYTF. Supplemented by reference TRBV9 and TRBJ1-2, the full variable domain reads DSGVTQTPKHLITATGQRVTLRCSPRSGDLSVYWYQQSLDQGLQFLIQYYNGEERAKGNILERFSAQQFPDLHSELNLSSLELGDSALYFCASSKADGGYTFGSGTRLTVV.

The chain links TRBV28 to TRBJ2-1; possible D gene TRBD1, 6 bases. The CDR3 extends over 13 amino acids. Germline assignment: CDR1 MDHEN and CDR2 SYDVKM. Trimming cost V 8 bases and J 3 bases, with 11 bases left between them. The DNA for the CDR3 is TGTGCCAGCTTACAGGACAGCTACAATGAGCAGTTCTTC. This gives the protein CASLQDSYNEQFF.

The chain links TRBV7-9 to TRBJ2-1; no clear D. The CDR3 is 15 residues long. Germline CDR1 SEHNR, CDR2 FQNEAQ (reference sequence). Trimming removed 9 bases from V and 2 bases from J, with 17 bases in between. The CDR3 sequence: CASSPHSRTYNEQFF. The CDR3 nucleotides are TGTGCCAGTTCGCCTCACTCGCGGACCTACAATGAGCAGTTCTTC.